This note documents a single T cell receptor (beta chain) sequence. Its target is not known. Mismatch with germline at one junction end may stem from a read error. The data derive from a study of T cells in Graves' hyperthyroidism and ophthalmopathy. Study-level findings and limits: A model using 13 V-J features told ophthalmopathy apart from stable hyperthyroidism. Most thyroid clonotypes expanded above 0.001 appeared in blood too.

Germline CDR1 is SEHNR and CDR2 is FQNEAQ (reference sequence). The CDR3 runs 15 residues. TCR beta CDR3 regions were amplified from RNA. HTBI primers were employed in a first-round RT-PCR of the TCR CDR3. MiXCR, applied by TCRdb to the multiplex PCR reads, yields one record per CDR3 protein. The sample records about 510,000 distinct CDR3 sequences, 40% to 50% being singletons. Patients were excluded because of uncontrolled infection, other autoimmune disease, pregnancy or lactation. Diagnoses were established using clinical symptoms, serum thyroxine and TRAb, thyroid ultrasound and orbital computed tomography.

V is TRBV7-9 and J is TRBJ2-6; D tentatively reads TRBD1 or TRBD2 (6 bases each). The sample taken for sequencing was peripheral blood or thyroid tissue (not recorded which). The receptor's source is an adult woman with Graves' disease, either hyperthyroidism or ophthalmopathy (not recorded which). CDR3 protein: CASTLGGPGANVLTF. CDR3 DNA: TGTGCCAGCACCTTAGGGGGGCCTGGGGCCAACGTCCTGACTTTC.